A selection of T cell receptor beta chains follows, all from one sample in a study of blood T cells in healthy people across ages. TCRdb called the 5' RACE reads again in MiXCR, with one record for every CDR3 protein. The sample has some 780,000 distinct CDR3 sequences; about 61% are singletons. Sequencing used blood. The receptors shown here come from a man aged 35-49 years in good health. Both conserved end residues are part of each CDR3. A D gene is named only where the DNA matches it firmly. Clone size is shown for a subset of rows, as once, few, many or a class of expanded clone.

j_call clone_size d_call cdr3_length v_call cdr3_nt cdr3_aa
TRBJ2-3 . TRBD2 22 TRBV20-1 TGCAGTGCTAGAGATCAACTCAGTCCGGGACTAGCGGGTACCTCTAGCACAGATACGCAGTATTTT CSARDQLSPGLAGTSSTDTQYF
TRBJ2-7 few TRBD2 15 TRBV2 TGTGCCAGCAGTGAGGGACGCGGGACTATCTACGAGCAGTACTTC CASSEGRGTIYEQYF
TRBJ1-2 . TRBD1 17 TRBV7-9 TGTGCCAGCAGCTCGGGACAGGGGACGACTTCTCACTATGGCTACACCTTC CASSSGQGTTSHYGYTF
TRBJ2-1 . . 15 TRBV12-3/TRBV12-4 TGTGCCAGCAGTTTAGTGGCCGGGTTCGAGGGTGAGCAGTTCTTC CASSLVAGFEGEQFF
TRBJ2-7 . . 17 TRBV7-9 TGTGCCAGCAGCTTAGCGACAGGGCGGGAGTTTTCCTACGAGCAGTACTTC CASSLATGREFSYEQYF
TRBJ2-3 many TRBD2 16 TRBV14 TGTGCCAGCAGCCAACTATCGGGACTAGGCACAGATACGCAGTATTTT CASSQLSGLGTDTQYF
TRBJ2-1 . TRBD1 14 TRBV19 TGTGCCAGTAGTACGACAGGGGTGTACAATGAGCAGTTCTTC CASSTTGVYNEQFF
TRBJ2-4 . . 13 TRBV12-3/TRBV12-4 TGTGCCAGCAGTAGGACAGCGAAAAACATTCAGTACTTC CASSRTAKNIQYF
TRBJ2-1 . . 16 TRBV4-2 TGTGCCAGCAGCCAAGTTCAAGTGGGTGCTACGGTCGAGCAGTTCTTC CASSQVQVGATVEQFF
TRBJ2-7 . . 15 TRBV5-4 TGTGCCAGCAGCTACCCCGACGAGAGGGTGGCTACCCAGTACTTC CASSYPDERVATQYF
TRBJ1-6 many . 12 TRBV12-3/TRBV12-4 TGTGCCAGCAGTTTCGGTAATTCACCCCTCCACTTT CASSFGNSPLHF
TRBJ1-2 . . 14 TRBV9 TGTGCCAGCAGCGTCGACACAGGGTATCATGGCTACACCTTC CASSVDTGYHGYTF
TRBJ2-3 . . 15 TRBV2 TGTGCCAGCAGCGTTGGGCGGGGAGACACAGATACGCAGTATTTT CASSVGRGDTDTQYF
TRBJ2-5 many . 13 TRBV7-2 TGTGCCAGCAGCTTAGTCGGGGGAGAGACCCAGTACTTC CASSLVGGETQYF
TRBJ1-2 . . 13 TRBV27 TGTGCCAGCAGTTTATTGATCAGGGCTGGCTACACCTTC CASSLLIRAGYTF
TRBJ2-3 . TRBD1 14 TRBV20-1 TGCAGTGCCCGGACAGGGGGCTCGACAGATACGCAGTATTTT CSARTGGSTDTQYF
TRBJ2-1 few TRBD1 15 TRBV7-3 TGTGCCAGCAGCCAGGCCAGGGGGAGCTACAATGAGCAGTTCTTC CASSQARGSYNEQFF